The sequence of this TCR beta chain was determined in a study of blood T cell repertoires in COVID-19. Per the germline V gene, CDR1 is SGHAT and CDR2 is FQNNGV. V gave up 8 bases and J gave up 4 bases; unmatched junction bases: 15. CDR3 size: 17 residues. Repertoires were generated with immunoSEQ multiplex PCR, while TCRdb's copy carries only in-frame clones and drops some. The data contain about 200,000 clones, 88% of them singletons. Sequenced sample: peripheral blood. This clonotype was obtained from a man between 35 and 55 years old with active or convalescent COVID-19. J is TRBJ1-1 and V is TRBV11-2, with 11 bases aligning to TRBD1. CDR3 sequence: CASDHRVLGTGGTEAFF. In DNA form, the CDR3 reads TGTGCCAGCGACCATCGCGTCTTAGGGACAGGGGGCACTGAAGCTTTCTTT.